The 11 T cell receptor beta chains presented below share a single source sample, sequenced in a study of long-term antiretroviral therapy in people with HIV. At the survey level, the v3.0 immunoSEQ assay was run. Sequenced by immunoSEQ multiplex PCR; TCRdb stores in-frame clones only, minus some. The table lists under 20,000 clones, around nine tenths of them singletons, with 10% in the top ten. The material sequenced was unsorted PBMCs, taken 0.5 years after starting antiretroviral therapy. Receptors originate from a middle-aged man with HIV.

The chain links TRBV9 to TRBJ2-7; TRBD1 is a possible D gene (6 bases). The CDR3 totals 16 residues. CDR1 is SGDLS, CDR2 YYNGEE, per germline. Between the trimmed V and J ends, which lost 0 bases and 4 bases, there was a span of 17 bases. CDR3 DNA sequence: TGTGCCAGCAGCGTAGACGGCTCCCAGGGGTGGTACGAGCAGTACTTC. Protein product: CASSVDGSQGWYEQYF.

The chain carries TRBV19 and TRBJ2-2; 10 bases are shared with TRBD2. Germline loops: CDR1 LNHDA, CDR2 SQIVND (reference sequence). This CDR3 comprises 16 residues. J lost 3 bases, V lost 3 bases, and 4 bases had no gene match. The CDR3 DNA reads TGTGCCAGTAGTATGCTAGCGGGAGCGGACACCGGGGAGCTGTTTTTT. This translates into CASSMLAGADTGELFF.

CDR3 amino acids: CASSQDHNPWETQYF. The CDR3, as DNA: TGCGCCAGCAGCCAAGATCATAACCCCTGGGAGACCCAGTACTTC. The rearrangement joins TRBV4-3 to TRBJ2-5; no clear D gene. The CDR3 runs 15 residues. The V gene lost 0 bases and the J gene lost 5 bases, with 13 bases spanning the gap. The germline V gene has CDR1 LGHNA and CDR2 YSLEER.

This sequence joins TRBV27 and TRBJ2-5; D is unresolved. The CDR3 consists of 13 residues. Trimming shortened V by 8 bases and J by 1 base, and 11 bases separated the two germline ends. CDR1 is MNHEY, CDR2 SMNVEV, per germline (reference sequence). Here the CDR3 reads CASRLEGQETQYF. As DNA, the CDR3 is TGTGCCAGCCGGCTAGAAGGCCAAGAGACCCAGTACTTC.

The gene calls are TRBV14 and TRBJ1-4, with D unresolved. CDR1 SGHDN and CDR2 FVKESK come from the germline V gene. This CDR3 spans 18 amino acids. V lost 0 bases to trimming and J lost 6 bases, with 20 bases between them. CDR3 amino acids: CASSQDRRWAMVDEKLFF. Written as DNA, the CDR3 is TGTGCCAGCAGCCAAGATCGTCGGTGGGCGATGGTAGATGAAAAACTGTTTTTT.

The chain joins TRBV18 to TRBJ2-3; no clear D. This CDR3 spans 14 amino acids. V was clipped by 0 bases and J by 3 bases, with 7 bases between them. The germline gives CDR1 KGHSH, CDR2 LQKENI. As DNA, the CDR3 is TGTGCCAGCTCACCACCGATCCGTACAGATACGCAGTATTTT. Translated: CASSPPIRTDTQYF.

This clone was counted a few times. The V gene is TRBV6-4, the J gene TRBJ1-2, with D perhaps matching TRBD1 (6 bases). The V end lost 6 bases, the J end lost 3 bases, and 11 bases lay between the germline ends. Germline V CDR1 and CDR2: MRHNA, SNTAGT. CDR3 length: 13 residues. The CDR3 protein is CASRAGADYGYTF. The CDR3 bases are TGTGCCAGCAGAGCAGGGGCGGACTATGGCTACACCTTC.

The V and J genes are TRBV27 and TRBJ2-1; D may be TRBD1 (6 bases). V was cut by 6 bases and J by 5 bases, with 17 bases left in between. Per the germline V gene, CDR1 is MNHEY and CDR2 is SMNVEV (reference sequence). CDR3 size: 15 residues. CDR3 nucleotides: TGTGCCAGCAGGCGATCGGGACACAGTGACAATGAGCAGTTCTTC. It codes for CASRRSGHSDNEQFF.

The CDR3 DNA reads as TGCAGCGTTGTACCCAGCCCCGACAATGAGCAGTTCTTC. It translates to CSVVPSPDNEQFF. This chain uses TRBV29-1 with TRBJ2-1; no firm D call. Germline lookup yields CDR1 SQVTM and CDR2 ANQGSEA. The CDR3 is 13 residues long. Trimming pared 4 bases from V and 5 bases from J, leaving 12 bases between.

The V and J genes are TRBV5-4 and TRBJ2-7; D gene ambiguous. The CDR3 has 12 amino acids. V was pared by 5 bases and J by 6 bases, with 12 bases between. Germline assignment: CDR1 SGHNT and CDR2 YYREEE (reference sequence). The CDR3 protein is CASSLPGFEQYF. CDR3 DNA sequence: TGTGCCAGCAGTCTGCCCGGGTTCGAGCAGTACTTC.

Written as DNA, the CDR3 is TGTGCCAGCACCCCGGGGGGTTGGGGCAATCAGCCCCAGCATTTT. Translating it yields CASTPGGWGNQPQHF. V and J are TRBV28 and TRBJ1-5; D is perhaps TRBD1 (5 bases). This CDR3 spans 15 amino acids. Trimming stripped 7 bases from V and 2 bases from J, with 15 bases between. CDR1 and CDR2 from the germline V gene are MDHEN and SYDVKM.